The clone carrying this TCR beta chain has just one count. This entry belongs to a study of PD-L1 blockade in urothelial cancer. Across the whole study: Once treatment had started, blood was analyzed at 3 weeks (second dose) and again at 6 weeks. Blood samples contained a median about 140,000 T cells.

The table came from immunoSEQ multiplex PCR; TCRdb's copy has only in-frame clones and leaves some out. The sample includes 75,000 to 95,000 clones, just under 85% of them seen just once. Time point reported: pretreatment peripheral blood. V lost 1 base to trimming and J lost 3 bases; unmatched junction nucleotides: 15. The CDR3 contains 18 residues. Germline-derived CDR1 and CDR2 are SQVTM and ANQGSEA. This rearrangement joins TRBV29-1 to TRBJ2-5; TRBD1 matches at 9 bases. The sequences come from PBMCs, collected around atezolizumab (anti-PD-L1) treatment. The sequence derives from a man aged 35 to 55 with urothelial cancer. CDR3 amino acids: CSVEGAGQGEALEETQYF. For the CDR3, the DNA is TGCAGCGTTGAAGGTGCGGGACAGGGTGAGGCCTTGGAAGAGACCCAGTACTTC.